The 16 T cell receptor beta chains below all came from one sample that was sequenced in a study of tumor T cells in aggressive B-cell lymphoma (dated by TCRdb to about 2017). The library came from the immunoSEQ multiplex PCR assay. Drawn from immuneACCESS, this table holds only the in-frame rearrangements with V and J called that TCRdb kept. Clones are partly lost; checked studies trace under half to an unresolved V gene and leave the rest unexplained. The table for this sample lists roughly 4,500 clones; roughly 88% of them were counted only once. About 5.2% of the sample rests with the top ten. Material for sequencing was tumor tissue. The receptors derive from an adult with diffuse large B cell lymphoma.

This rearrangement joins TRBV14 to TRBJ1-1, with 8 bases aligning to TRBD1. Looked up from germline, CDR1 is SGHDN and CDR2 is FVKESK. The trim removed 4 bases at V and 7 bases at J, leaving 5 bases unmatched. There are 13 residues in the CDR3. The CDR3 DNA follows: TGTGCCAGCAGCCCCAGGGGGCGTGGTGAAGCTTTCTTT. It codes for CASSPRGRGEAFF.

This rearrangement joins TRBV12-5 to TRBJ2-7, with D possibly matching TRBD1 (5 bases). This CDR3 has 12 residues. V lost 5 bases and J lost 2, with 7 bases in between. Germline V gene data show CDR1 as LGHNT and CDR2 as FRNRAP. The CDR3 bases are TGTGCTAGTGGTACAGGTCCCTACGAGCAGTACTTC. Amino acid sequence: CASGTGPYEQYF.

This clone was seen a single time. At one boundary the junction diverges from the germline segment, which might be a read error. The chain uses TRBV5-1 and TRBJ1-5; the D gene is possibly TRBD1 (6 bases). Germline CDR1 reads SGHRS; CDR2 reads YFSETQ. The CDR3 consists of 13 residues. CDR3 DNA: TGCGCCAGCAGCTTGACAGGGAATCAGCTCCAGCATTTT. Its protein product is CASSLTGNQLQHF.

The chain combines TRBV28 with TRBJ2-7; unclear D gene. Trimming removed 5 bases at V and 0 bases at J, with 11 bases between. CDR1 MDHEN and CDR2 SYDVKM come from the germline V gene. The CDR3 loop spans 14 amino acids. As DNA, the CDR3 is TGTGCCAGCAGTAAACAACCCAGCTCCTACGAGCAGTACTTC. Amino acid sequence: CASSKQPSSYEQYF.

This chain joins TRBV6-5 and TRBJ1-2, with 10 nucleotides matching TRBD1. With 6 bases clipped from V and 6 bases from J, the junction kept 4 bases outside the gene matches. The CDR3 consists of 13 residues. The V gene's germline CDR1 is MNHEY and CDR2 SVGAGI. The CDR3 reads CASSWDRGNGYTF. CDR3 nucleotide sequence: TGTGCCAGCAGCTGGGACAGGGGAAATGGCTACACCTTC.

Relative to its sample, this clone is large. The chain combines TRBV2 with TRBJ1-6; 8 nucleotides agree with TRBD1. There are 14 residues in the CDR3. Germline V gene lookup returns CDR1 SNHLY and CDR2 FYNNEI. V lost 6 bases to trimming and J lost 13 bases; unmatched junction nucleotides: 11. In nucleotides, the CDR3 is TGTGCCAGCAGGACTGACAGGGGATTAGCTCCCCTCCACTTT. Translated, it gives CASRTDRGLAPLHF.

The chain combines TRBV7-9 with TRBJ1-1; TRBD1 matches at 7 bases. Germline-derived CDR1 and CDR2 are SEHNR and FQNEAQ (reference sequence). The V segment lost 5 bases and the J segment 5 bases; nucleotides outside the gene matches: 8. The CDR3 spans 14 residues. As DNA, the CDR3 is TGTGCCAGCAGCCCGACAGGGAGAGGGACTGAAGCTTTCTTT. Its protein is CASSPTGRGTEAFF.

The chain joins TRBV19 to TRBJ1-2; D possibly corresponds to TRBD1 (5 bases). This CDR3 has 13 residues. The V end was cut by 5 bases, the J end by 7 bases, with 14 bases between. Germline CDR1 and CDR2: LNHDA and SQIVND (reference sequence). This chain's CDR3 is CASSGTNDFGYTF. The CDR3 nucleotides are TGTGCCAGTAGTGGGACTAACGATTTTGGCTACACCTTC.

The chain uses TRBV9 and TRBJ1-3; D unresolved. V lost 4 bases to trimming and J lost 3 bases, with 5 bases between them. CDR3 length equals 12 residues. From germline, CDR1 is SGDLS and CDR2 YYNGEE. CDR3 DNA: TGTGCCAGCAGCCCGGGTGGAAACACCATATATTTT. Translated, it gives CASSPGGNTIYF.

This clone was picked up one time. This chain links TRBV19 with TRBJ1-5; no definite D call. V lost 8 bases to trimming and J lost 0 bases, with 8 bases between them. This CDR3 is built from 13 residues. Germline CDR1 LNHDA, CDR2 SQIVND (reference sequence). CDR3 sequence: CASGDYSNQPQHF. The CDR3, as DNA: TGTGCCAGTGGCGACTATAGCAATCAGCCCCAGCATTTT.

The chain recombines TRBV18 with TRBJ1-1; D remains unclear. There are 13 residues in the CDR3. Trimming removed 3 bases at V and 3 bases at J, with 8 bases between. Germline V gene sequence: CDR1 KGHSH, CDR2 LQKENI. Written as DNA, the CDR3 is TGTGCCAGCTCACCCATTCGAGACACTGAAGCTTTCTTT. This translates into CASSPIRDTEAFF.

The CDR3: CASRDSGNTIYF. CDR3 sequence (DNA): TGCGCCAGTAGGGACAGCGGAAACACCATATATTTT. The chain uses TRBV5-1 and TRBJ1-3, with TRBD1 matching 7 bases. J lost 4 bases, V lost 8 bases, and 3 bases had no gene match. Germline V gives CDR1 SGHRS, CDR2 YFSETQ. This CDR3 has 12 residues.

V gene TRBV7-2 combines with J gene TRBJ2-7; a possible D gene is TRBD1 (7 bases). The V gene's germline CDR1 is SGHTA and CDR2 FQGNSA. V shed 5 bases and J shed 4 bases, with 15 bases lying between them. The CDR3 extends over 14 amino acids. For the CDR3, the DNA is TGTGCCAGCAGCCCCCAGGGGGGACTTTACGAGCAGTACTTC. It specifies CASSPQGGLYEQYF.

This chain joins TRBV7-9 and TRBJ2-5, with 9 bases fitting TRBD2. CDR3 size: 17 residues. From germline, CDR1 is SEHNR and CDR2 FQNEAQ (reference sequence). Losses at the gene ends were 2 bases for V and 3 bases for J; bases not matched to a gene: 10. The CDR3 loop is CASSLTPAGGLEETQYF. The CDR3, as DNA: TGTGCCAGCAGCTTAACCCCAGCGGGGGGCCTCGAAGAGACCCAGTACTTC.

The CDR3 bases are TGTGCCAGCAGTCCCCCGACACTGACAGACAATGAGCAGTTCTTC. Protein: CASSPPTLTDNEQFF. The rearrangement joins TRBV28 to TRBJ2-1; maybe TRBD1 (5 bases). This CDR3 region has 15 residues. Germline V gives CDR1 MDHEN, CDR2 SYDVKM. Trimming took off 5 bases at V and 5 bases at J, with 16 bases between the two ends.

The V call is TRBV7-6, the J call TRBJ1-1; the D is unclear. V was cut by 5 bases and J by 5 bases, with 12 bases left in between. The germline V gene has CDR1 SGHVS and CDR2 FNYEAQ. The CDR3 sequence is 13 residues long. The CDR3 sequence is CASSREMRTEAFF. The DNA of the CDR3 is TGTGCCAGCAGCCGAGAGATGAGAACTGAAGCTTTCTTT. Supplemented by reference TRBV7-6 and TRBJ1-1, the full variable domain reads GAGVSQSPRYKVTKRGQDVALRCDPISGHVSLYWYRQALGQGPEFLTYFNYEAQQDKSGLPNDRFSAERPEGSISTLTIQRTEQRDSAMYRCASSREMRTEAFFGQGTRLTVV.